Listed here are 31 T cell receptor beta chains from one sample, sequenced in a study of OX40 agonist ivuxolimab in advanced cancers. Profiled with immunoSEQ multiplex PCR; TCRdb holds only in-frame clones, not every one. Of under 50,000 clones in the sample, around 85% were seen once. The sample in question was CD4+ or CD8+ T cells sorted from blood, obtained in a trial of the OX40 agonist ivuxolimab. Source of these receptors: an adult with an advanced solid tumor such as melanoma, head and neck, liver or kidney cancer.

The rearrangement joins TRBV13 to TRBJ2-6; the match to TRBD2 covers 8 bases. The length of the CDR3 is 19 residues. Germline loops: CDR1 PRHDT, CDR2 FYEKMQ (reference sequence). Trimming removed 5 bases from V and 1 base from J; junction bases left unmatched: 13. The CDR3 sequence is CASSPARGLVSSGANVLTF. CDR3 coding DNA: TGTGCCAGCAGCCCGGCGCGGGGACTAGTGTCTTCTGGGGCCAACGTCCTGACTTTC.

This clone was seen a few times. This chain uses TRBV7-9 with TRBJ1-1, with 7 bases lining up with TRBD1. The trim removed 1 base at V and 4 bases at J, leaving 0 bases unmatched. The CDR3 extends over 13 amino acids. The germline gives CDR1 SEHNR, CDR2 FQNEAQ (reference sequence). The CDR3: CASSLGTGTEAFF. The CDR3 bases are TGTGCCAGCAGCTTAGGGACAGGCACTGAAGCTTTCTTT.

This chain links TRBV30 with TRBJ1-6; no clear D gene. The V end lost 2 bases, the J end lost 11 bases, and 10 bases lay between the germline ends. The length of the CDR3 is 12 residues. CDR1 and CDR2 (germline): GTSNPN, SVGIG (reference sequence). CDR3 loop: CAWSRAGAPLHF. The CDR3 nucleotides are TGTGCCTGGAGTAGGGCAGGAGCACCCCTCCACTTT.

The V and J genes are TRBV14 and TRBJ2-3, with D perhaps matching TRBD2 (6 bases). Trimming shortened V by 0 bases and J by 5 bases, and 12 bases separated the two germline ends. Germline values: CDR1 SGHDN, CDR2 FVKESK. This CDR3 region has 15 residues. In nucleotides, the CDR3 is TGTGCCAGCAGCCAAGATGTGGCGGGGAGAGATACGCAGTATTTT. It yields the protein CASSQDVAGRDTQYF.

V usage is TRBV6-1 and J usage is TRBJ1-6, with a possible D match to TRBD1 (6 bases). CDR3 size: 15 residues. V was trimmed by 5 bases and J by 6 bases, leaving 14 bases between them. CDR1 and CDR2 (germline): MNHNS, SASEGT. The CDR3 region is CASSTPDSFNSPLHF. The DNA for the CDR3 is TGTGCCAGCAGTACGCCGGACAGTTTTAATTCACCCCTCCACTTT.

This chain joins TRBV2 and TRBJ2-7; D perhaps matches TRBD1 (6 bases). CDR3 length: 14 residues. V lost 5 bases to trimming and J lost 4 bases, with 15 bases between them. Looked up from germline, CDR1 is SNHLY and CDR2 is FYNNEI. This chain's CDR3 is CASSSLTGGYEQYF. The CDR3 DNA is TGTGCCAGCAGTTCTCTGACAGGCGGTTACGAGCAGTACTTC.

A word on this clone: The junction departs from germline at one end; a sequencing error may be responsible. This chain links TRBV9 with TRBJ2-2; a possible D gene is TRBD1 (6 bases). Germline CDR1 SGDLS, CDR2 YYNGEE. This CDR3 region has 15 residues. The chain's CDR3 is CASSVTGTHTRELFF. The CDR3 DNA sequence: TGTGCCAGCAGCGTGACCGGGACACACACCAGGGAGCTGTTTTTT.

The V gene is TRBV2, the J gene TRBJ2-3, with D perhaps being TRBD1 or TRBD2 (5 bases each). The CDR3 is 15 amino acids. Trimming took 11 bases from V and 1 from J, leaving 19 bases between them. From germline, CDR1 is SNHLY and CDR2 FYNNEI. CDR3 loop: CAASPREMGTDTQYF. CDR3 in DNA: TGTGCCGCTAGCCCCAGGGAAATGGGCACAGATACGCAGTATTTT.

This chain's CDR3 is CASSLGLTRGTEAFF. In nucleotides, the CDR3 is TGTGCCAGCAGCTTGGGGTTAACAAGGGGCACTGAAGCTTTCTTT. The V call is TRBV5-5, the J call TRBJ1-1, with D perhaps matching TRBD1 (5 bases). Per the germline V gene, CDR1 is SGHKS and CDR2 is YYEKEE (reference sequence). The germline V and J ends were trimmed by 0 bases and 4 bases, with 13 bases remaining between them. The CDR3 length is 15 residues.

This clone was seen only a few times. The chain employs TRBV7-9 and TRBJ1-6, with 8 bases lining up with TRBD1. Looked up from germline, CDR1 is SEHNR and CDR2 is FQNEAQ (reference sequence). This CDR3 contains 14 residues. Germline trimming cut 5 bases from V and 8 bases from J; bases unmatched to any gene: 5. CDR3: CASSAGQGHSPLHF. The DNA of the CDR3 is TGTGCCAGCAGCGCCGGACAGGGCCATTCACCCCTCCACTTT. Drawing the rest from reference TRBV7-9 and TRBJ1-6, the complete variable domain is DTGVSQNPRHKITKRGQNVTFRCDPISEHNRLYWYRQTLGQGPEFLTYFQNEAQLEKSRLLSDRFSAERPKGSFSTLEIQRTEQGDSAMYLCASSAGQGHSPLHFGNGTRLTVT.

This chain joins TRBV7-8 and TRBJ1-4; D unresolved. This CDR3 has 14 amino acids. Germline V gene sequence: CDR1 SGHVS, CDR2 FQNEAQ. Trimming pared 0 bases from V and 9 bases from J, leaving 11 bases between. Here the CDR3 reads CASSLAGFDQKLFF. CDR3 bases: TGTGCCAGCAGCTTAGCGGGGTTTGATCAAAAACTGTTTTTT. The whole variable domain, filled in from reference TRBV7-8 and TRBJ1-4, reads GAGVSQSPRYKVAKRGQDVALRCDPISGHVSLFWYQQALGQGPEFLTYFQNEAQLDKSGLPSDRFFAERPEGSVSTLKIQRTQQEDSAVYLCASSLAGFDQKLFFGSGTQLSVL.

This chain connects TRBV15 to TRBJ2-5; TRBD2 might be the D (5 bases). The V and J ends lost 0 bases and 2 bases respectively, with 10 bases between them. CDR3 length: 15 residues. Germline CDR1 and CDR2: LNHNV and YYDKDF (reference sequence). In nucleotides, the CDR3 is TGTGCCACCAGCAGAGATCGGGGAGATCAAGAGACCCAGTACTTC. The encoded protein is CATSRDRGDQETQYF. The full variable domain, in which reference TRBV15 and TRBJ2-5 provide the parts outside the CDR3, is DAMVIQNPRYQVTQFGKPVTLSCSQTLNHNVMYWYQQKSSQAPKLLFHYYDKDFNNEADTPDNFQSRRPNTSFCFLDIRSPGLGDTAMYLCATSRDRGDQETQYFGPGTRLLVL.

The gene calls are TRBV7-2 and TRBJ2-1; 7 bases agree with TRBD2. Germline V gene lookup returns CDR1 SGHTA and CDR2 FQGNSA. The length of the CDR3 is 15 residues. V lost 3 bases to trimming and J lost 7 bases; unmatched junction nucleotides: 9. The chain's CDR3 is CASSLGRAVPNEQFF. CDR3 DNA sequence: TGTGCCAGCAGCTTGGGGAGGGCCGTGCCAAATGAGCAGTTCTTC.

The chain links TRBV4-1 to TRBJ2-6; D unclear. CDR3 length: 18 residues. CDR1 is MGHRA, CDR2 YSYEKL, per germline. V was pared by 1 base and J by 0 bases, with 13 bases between. CDR3 bases: TGCGCCAGCAGCCAAGGGCCGGGTGGCAGCTCTGGGGCCAACGTCCTGACTTTC. Amino acid sequence: CASSQGPGGSSGANVLTF.

The rearrangement links TRBV7-2 to TRBJ2-1; 11 bases are shared with TRBD1. The V segment lost 5 bases and the J segment 3 bases; nucleotides outside the gene matches: 9. The CDR3 contains 17 residues. CDR1 is SGHTA, CDR2 FQGNSA, per germline. The CDR3 sequence is CASSRRDRGMDYNEQFF. CDR3 in DNA: TGTGCCAGCAGCCGGCGGGACAGGGGGATGGACTACAATGAGCAGTTCTTC.

Only one count was recorded for this clone. The chain links TRBV4-2 to TRBJ2-4; 7 bases are shared with TRBD2. The V gene's germline CDR1 is LGHNA and CDR2 YNFKEQ. V trimming: 3 bases; J trimming: 9 bases; junction bases outside the gene matches: 11. The CDR3 length is 15 residues. CDR3 coding DNA: TGTGCCAGCAGCCAGATTGTTGGGACTAACTCCATTCAGTACTTC. Encoded protein: CASSQIVGTNSIQYF.

This chain joins TRBV4-1 and TRBJ2-5; TRBD1 agrees at 9 bases. In germline, CDR1 is MGHRA, CDR2 YSYEKL. CDR3 length: 15 residues. After removal of 1 base from V and 2 bases from J, the junction contained 2 bases not matched to a gene. The CDR3 DNA reads as TGCGCCAGCAGCCAAGTTGGGACAGGGCAAGAGACCCAGTACTTC. Translating it yields CASSQVGTGQETQYF.

This chain links TRBV29-1 with TRBJ1-1; the D is unclear. This CDR3 has 12 amino acids. V dropped 3 bases and J dropped 1 base, with 6 bases sitting between them. Germline V gene sequence: CDR1 SQVTM, CDR2 ANQGSEA. This chain's CDR3 is CSVEVWNTEAFF. The CDR3 DNA is TGCAGCGTTGAGGTCTGGAACACTGAAGCTTTCTTT.

The chain uses TRBV7-2 and TRBJ2-5; perhaps TRBD2 as D (5 bases). Germline CDR1 SGHTA, CDR2 FQGNSA. This CDR3 contains 15 residues. The V and J ends lost 1 base and 10 bases respectively, with 19 bases between them. In DNA form, the CDR3 reads TGTGCCAGCAGCTTAGTGAGCGGTAGTCCGGATGACCAGTACTTC. Translation gives CASSLVSGSPDDQYF.

V and J are TRBV7-3 and TRBJ1-1; no reliable D call. Trimming removed 2 bases from V and 2 bases from J, with 6 bases in between. The CDR3 has 13 residues. Germline CDR1 SGHTA, CDR2 FQGTGA. The CDR3 bases are TGTGCCAGCAGCTTATCGGTTAACACTGAAGCTTTCTTT. This encodes CASSLSVNTEAFF.

This clone was observed a handful of times. V gene TRBV4-2 combines with J gene TRBJ2-7; TRBD2 agrees at 10 bases. There are 16 residues in the CDR3. V trimming: 2 bases; J trimming: 5 bases; junction bases outside the gene matches: 9. Per the germline V gene, CDR1 is LGHNA and CDR2 is YNFKEQ. The CDR3 protein is CASSQPSASGSHEQYF. CDR3 sequence (DNA): TGTGCCAGCAGCCAACCATCGGCTAGCGGGAGCCACGAGCAGTACTTC.

Written as DNA, the CDR3 is TGCGCCAGCAGCTTGGACGGACCCCTTGAAGCTTTCTTT. Encoded protein: CASSLDGPLEAFF. The gene calls are TRBV5-1 and TRBJ1-1; D call uncertain. Per germline, CDR1 SGHRS and CDR2 YFSETQ. V was shortened by 0 bases and J by 7 bases, with 10 bases between the two germline ends. The CDR3 covers 13 residues. The complete variable domain, with remaining parts taken from reference TRBV5-1 and TRBJ1-1, reads KAGVTQTPRYLIKTRGQQVTLSCSPISGHRSVSWYQQTPGQGLQFLFEYFSETQRNKGNFPGRFSGRQFSNSRSEMNVSTLELGDSALYLCASSLDGPLEAFFGQGTRLTVV.

V is TRBV2 and J is TRBJ1-1, with D hard to call. The CDR3 has 15 amino acids. The V gene's germline CDR1 is SNHLY and CDR2 FYNNEI. Deletions cut 0 bases from V and 2 bases from J, with 10 bases between. As DNA, the CDR3 is TGTGCCAGCAGTGAAGCCCGGCGGGGAAACACTGAAGCTTTCTTT. Residues: CASSEARRGNTEAFF.

This clone appeared a few times. The chain employs TRBV6-1 and TRBJ2-2, with a tentative D call TRBD1 (6 bases). The germline gives CDR1 MNHNS, CDR2 SASEGT. CDR3 length equals 14 residues. Trimming took off 6 bases at V and 6 bases at J, with 14 bases between the two ends. The CDR3 region has the DNA TGTGCCAGCAGCCCGGGACAAGGTCCCGGGGAGCTGTTTTTT. Translation: CASSPGQGPGELFF.

The CDR3 is CASRAGPNASNQPQHF. Here the CDR3 DNA reads TGTGCCAGCAGGGCGGGACCGAATGCAAGCAATCAGCCCCAGCATTTT. The chain combines TRBV2 with TRBJ1-5, with a weak D call TRBD1 (5 bases). Germline V gene lookup returns CDR1 SNHLY and CDR2 FYNNEI. V lost 6 bases and J 1 base, leaving 16 bases between the germline ends. This CDR3 comprises 16 residues.

The chain links TRBV28 to TRBJ2-7; D is uncertain. Germline CDR1 reads MDHEN; CDR2 reads SYDVKM. The CDR3 is made up of 13 amino acids. Deletions cut 2 bases from V and 3 bases from J, with 8 bases between. DNA for the CDR3: TGTGCCAGCAGTTTAGGCAATCTCTACGAGCAGTACTTC. It encodes CASSLGNLYEQYF.

The rearrangement joins TRBV15 to TRBJ1-1; TRBD1 matches 7 bases. V lost 2 bases, J lost 5 bases, and 8 bases stayed unmatched. The CDR3 covers 15 residues. Per germline, CDR1 LNHNV and CDR2 YYDKDF (reference sequence). CDR3 region: CATSRWGRGRTEAFF. CDR3 DNA: TGTGCCACCAGCAGATGGGGGAGGGGGCGTACTGAAGCTTTCTTT.

This chain connects TRBV7-2 to TRBJ2-4; D gene unclear. V was cut by 2 bases and J by 0 bases, with 17 bases left in between. The germline V gene has CDR1 SGHTA and CDR2 FQGNSA. The CDR3 is 18 amino acids. CDR3 sequence reads: CASSLKGAKILAKNIQYF. The DNA of the CDR3 is TGTGCCAGCAGCTTAAAGGGCGCCAAGATCCTAGCCAAAAACATTCAGTACTTC.

This clone was observed a few times. V usage is TRBV5-6 and J usage is TRBJ1-1; 8 bases are a match to TRBD1. CDR3 length: 17 residues. With V trimmed by 4 bases and J by 0 bases, 11 bases remained unmatched. Germline values: CDR1 SGHDT, CDR2 YYEEEE. This CDR3 reads CASSRTRDRRVNTEAFF. In DNA, the CDR3 is TGTGCCAGCAGCCGAACTAGGGACAGGAGGGTGAACACTGAAGCTTTCTTT.

This chain uses TRBV9 with TRBJ2-1; D unclear. Trimming shortened V by 0 bases and J by 5 bases, and 6 bases separated the two germline ends. CDR1 SGDLS and CDR2 YYNGEE come from the germline V gene. The CDR3 runs 13 residues. CDR3 DNA: TGTGCCAGCAGCGTAGACGTAAACAATGAGCAGTTCTTC. Protein product: CASSVDVNNEQFF.

The chain employs TRBV10-3 and TRBJ1-5, with TRBD1 identical over 7 bases. After removal of 5 bases from V and 7 bases from J, the junction contained 5 bases not matched to a gene. The CDR3 consists of 13 residues. The germline V gene has CDR1 ENHRY and CDR2 SYGVKD. The CDR3 reads CAISTGVGQPQHF. CDR3 bases: TGTGCCATCAGTACAGGGGTCGGGCAGCCCCAGCATTTT.